Each of the 20 T cell receptor beta chains below was sequenced from the same sample in a study of shared clonotypes between healthy human individuals. The data were produced by immunoSEQ multiplex PCR, yet TCRdb's version contains in-frame clones alone and is incomplete. The repertoire holds approximately 340,000 clones, about 74% seen once, with 10% in the top ten. Sequenced: memory CD4+ T cells sorted from blood. The subset is: CD45RA-negative fraction. These receptors came from a man aged 25 to 45 in good health.

This chain connects TRBV19 to TRBJ1-1; the D gene is possibly TRBD1 (6 bases). This CDR3 comprises 13 residues. With 9 bases removed from V and 3 bases from J, the gap between germline ends came to 14 bases. Germline-derived CDR1 and CDR2 are LNHDA and SQIVND (reference sequence). In nucleotides, the CDR3 is TGTGCCAGCAAGTCGGGGGCCTACACTGAAGCTTTCTTT. Translation gives CASKSGAYTEAFF.

The gene calls are TRBV5-4 and TRBJ2-1; 14 positions match TRBD2. Losses at the gene ends were 2 bases for V and 9 bases for J; bases not matched to a gene: 7. CDR1 and CDR2 from the germline V gene are SGHNT and YYREEE (reference sequence). This CDR3 has 16 amino acids. The CDR3 sequence: CASSLTTSGRAFEQFF. The CDR3 region has the DNA TGTGCCAGCAGCTTAACGACTAGCGGGAGGGCCTTTGAGCAGTTCTTC.

V usage is TRBV2 and J usage is TRBJ1-2; tentative D call: TRBD1 (5 bases). Germline CDR1 SNHLY, CDR2 FYNNEI. Trimming took off 2 bases at V and 7 bases at J, with 11 bases between the two ends. The CDR3 totals 13 residues. The DNA for the CDR3 is TGTGCCAGCAGTGAAATGTTGGGGGGTGGCTACACCTTC. It translates to CASSEMLGGGYTF.

The chain is built from TRBV18 and TRBJ1-5; TRBD1 is a possible D gene (6 bases). V was cut by 5 bases and J by 7 bases, with 18 bases left in between. This CDR3 is built from 15 residues. Per germline, CDR1 KGHSH and CDR2 LQKENI. CDR3 coding DNA: TGTGCCAGCTCATTGGGGGGGCAGGTGGGCCAGCCCCAGCATTTT. It encodes CASSLGGQVGQPQHF.

This clone was seen only a few times. The chain links TRBV7-2 to TRBJ2-7, with 11 positions matching TRBD2. CDR1 is SGHTA, CDR2 FQGNSA, per germline. The trim removed 3 bases at V and 9 bases at J, leaving 10 bases unmatched. The length of the CDR3 is 15 residues. This CDR3 reads CASSLFTSGSGRQYF. CDR3 bases: TGTGCCAGCAGCTTGTTCACTAGCGGGAGTGGTCGGCAGTACTTC.

The chain employs TRBV10-3 and TRBJ1-3; D ambiguous. Trimming left V 0 bases short and J 4 bases short, with 4 bases between. The CDR3 is made up of 13 amino acids. Germline-derived CDR1 and CDR2 are ENHRY and SYGVKD. CDR3 in amino acids: CAISESPGNTIYF. The CDR3, as DNA: TGTGCCATCAGTGAGTCCCCGGGAAACACCATATATTTT.

The CDR3 region has the DNA TGTGCCAGCAGCACAAGACAGGGGACATATGGCTACACCTTC. Protein product: CASSTRQGTYGYTF. V is TRBV7-2 and J is TRBJ1-2, with 8 bases lining up with TRBD1. CDR1 SGHTA and CDR2 FQGNSA come from the germline V gene. The CDR3 length is 14 residues. J gave up 5 bases and V 5 bases, and 7 bases lay outside the gene matches.

This clone has ten or more counts. This rearrangement joins TRBV4-3 to TRBJ1-2; D ambiguous. Germline V gives CDR1 LGHNA, CDR2 YSLEER. V dropped 0 bases and J dropped 4 bases, with 15 bases sitting between them. CDR3 length: 16 residues. For the CDR3, the DNA is TGCGCCAGCAGCCAAGATAGGGTCAATAGTCGCTATGGCTACACCTTC. Translation: CASSQDRVNSRYGYTF.

V usage is TRBV2 and J usage is TRBJ1-5; a weak D match, TRBD1 (5 bases). Trimming stripped 6 bases from V and 2 bases from J, with 14 bases between. This CDR3 contains 15 residues. Germline CDR1 and CDR2: SNHLY and FYNNEI. In DNA, the CDR3 is TGTGCCAGCAGGGCTGGGGGGGTCGGCAATCAGCCCCAGCATTTT. Translated: CASRAGGVGNQPQHF.

The chain's CDR3 is CASSFSQGIGYTF. CDR3 in DNA: TGTGCCAGCAGCTTTTCTCAGGGAATTGGCTACACCTTC. The V gene is TRBV7-3, the J gene TRBJ1-2; tentatively, D is TRBD1 (5 bases). The CDR3 is 13 amino acids. With 3 bases removed from V and 7 bases from J, the gap between germline ends came to 12 bases. Per germline, CDR1 SGHTA and CDR2 FQGTGA.

The chain has TRBV9 and TRBJ2-3; perhaps TRBD2 as D (6 bases). The V gene lost 3 bases and the J gene lost 4 bases, with 12 bases spanning the gap. This CDR3 is 14 amino acids long. CDR1 is SGDLS and CDR2 is YYNGEE in the germline V gene. CDR3 sequence reads: CASSAGDPADTQYF. CDR3 nucleotide sequence: TGTGCCAGCAGCGCGGGAGATCCAGCAGATACGCAGTATTTT.

This clone was counted many times. This chain uses TRBV10-3 with TRBJ2-3; D gene ambiguous. Trimming removed 8 bases from V and 4 bases from J, with 13 bases in between. There are 13 residues in the CDR3. The germline V gene encodes CDR1 ENHRY and CDR2 SYGVKD. CDR3 bases: TGTGCCATCGGCGGCTTATGGCCAGATACGCAGTATTTT. Amino acid sequence: CAIGGLWPDTQYF.

This clone was counted only a few times. CDR3 sequence reads: CASSVQGLYTGELFF. The CDR3 DNA reads as TGTGCCAGCAGTGTACAGGGGCTGTACACCGGGGAGCTGTTTTTT. The chain uses TRBV2 and TRBJ2-2, with 7 positions matching TRBD1. Germline values: CDR1 SNHLY, CDR2 FYNNEI. This CDR3 spans 15 amino acids. Trimming removed 4 bases from V and 3 bases from J; junction bases left unmatched: 5. The variable domain in full, completed from reference TRBV2 and TRBJ2-2, reads EPEVTQTPSHQVTQMGQEVILRCVPISNHLYFYWYRQILGQKVEFLVSFYNNEISEKSEIFDDQFSVERPDGSNFTLKIRSTKLEDSAMYFCASSVQGLYTGELFFGEGSRLTVL.

This chain uses TRBV5-1 with TRBJ2-6; 10 nucleotides line up with TRBD2. Germline CDR1 and CDR2: SGHRS and YFSETQ. Unmatched junction bases numbered 5, after V lost 0 bases and J lost 2 bases. CDR3 size: 18 residues. The CDR3 loop reads CASSLAGLAGAGANVLTF. CDR3 DNA sequence: TGCGCCAGCAGCTTGGCTGGGCTAGCGGGAGCTGGGGCCAACGTCCTGACTTTC.

The chain is built from TRBV6-1 and TRBJ1-3; tentatively, D is TRBD1 (5 bases). The V and J ends lost 4 bases and 0 bases respectively, with 7 bases between them. Germline lookup yields CDR1 MNHNS and CDR2 SASEGT. This CDR3 has 14 amino acids. The CDR3 here is CASSGQGSGNTIYF. CDR3 DNA sequence: TGTGCCAGCAGTGGTCAGGGCTCTGGAAACACCATATATTTT.

This clone was observed once. V gene TRBV7-9 combines with J gene TRBJ2-7, with TRBD2 identical over 12 bases. The V gene end was trimmed by 4 bases and the J gene end by 0 bases; junction bases not matched to a gene: 4. CDR3 length: 16 residues. From germline, CDR1 is SEHNR and CDR2 FQNEAQ (reference sequence). The CDR3 nucleotides read TGTGCCAGCAGCTCACCGACTAGCGGGAGCTCCTACGAGCAGTACTTC. Translated, it gives CASSSPTSGSSYEQYF.

The gene calls are TRBV2 and TRBJ1-2; D is unresolved. There are 13 residues in the CDR3. Germline-derived CDR1 and CDR2 are SNHLY and FYNNEI. Trimming took off 1 base at V and 2 bases at J, with 5 bases between the two ends. The CDR3 reads CASSEVGNYGYTF. The CDR3 DNA reads as TGTGCCAGCAGTGAAGTCGGGAACTATGGCTACACCTTC.

The rearrangement uses TRBV28 and TRBJ1-2; D is unclear. This CDR3 comprises 13 residues. Germline assignment: CDR1 MDHEN and CDR2 SYDVKM. V was pared by 7 bases and J by 2 bases, with 11 bases between. For the CDR3, the DNA is TGTGCCAGCACGGAAAGGGCCAACTATGGCTACACCTTC. Amino acids: CASTERANYGYTF.

This clone was found once. The chain joins TRBV4-3 to TRBJ2-7; TRBD1 agrees at 9 bases. Looked up from germline, CDR1 is LGHNA and CDR2 is YSLEER. The CDR3 runs to 15 residues. Losses at the gene ends were 4 bases for V and 3 bases for J; bases not matched to a gene: 7. In DNA form, the CDR3 reads TGCGCCAGCAGCCGCGAGCCGGGACAGGGCTACGAGCAGTACTTC. Its translation is CASSREPGQGYEQYF.

This clone was picked up a small number of times. CDR3 sequence: CASSVDSSGANVLTF. In nucleotides, the CDR3 is TGTGCCAGCAGCGTAGACAGCTCTGGGGCCAACGTCCTGACTTTC. The chain couples TRBV9 to TRBJ2-6; D ambiguous. V was shortened by 0 bases and J by 0 bases, with 4 bases between the two germline ends. The germline V gene encodes CDR1 SGDLS and CDR2 YYNGEE. The CDR3 is 15 amino acids.